Presented here are 19 T cell receptor beta chains from one specimen sequenced in a study of molecular identifiers for immune sequencing clone quantification. MiXCR was run by TCRdb on the PCR reads, yielding one entry per CDR3 protein. The sample has 97,000 or so distinct CDR3 sequences, about 35% seen once. The specimen sequenced was naive CD8+ T cells from blood, with Jurkat cell RNA spiked in. Subset here: FACS-sorted CD8+CD4-CCR7+CD45RA+ naive T cells. These receptors all come from a human donor in good health. Some libraries in this study had Jurkat cell RNA spiked in.

This clonotype appeared many times. The CDR3 loop is CSVCGFTGELFF. The CDR3 coding sequence is TGCAGCGTTTGTGGGTTCACCGGGGAGCTGTTTTTT. The rearrangement uses TRBV29-1 and TRBJ2-2; D remains unclear. Germline V gene data show CDR1 as SQVTM and CDR2 as ANQGSEA. CDR3 length equals 12 residues. V was pared by 5 bases and J by 4 bases, with 8 bases between.

There are many counts of this clonotype. The J gene is TRBJ2-2, the V gene TRBV7-8; 10 bases line up with TRBD2. Germline V gene data show CDR1 as SGHVS and CDR2 as FQNEAQ. With 3 bases clipped from V and 1 base from J, the junction kept 2 bases outside the gene matches. This CDR3 comprises 16 residues. The CDR3 region is CASSFRTSGNTGELFF. DNA for the CDR3: TGTGCCAGCAGCTTTCGGACTAGCGGGAACACCGGGGAGCTGTTTTTT.

The V call is TRBV27, the J call TRBJ1-2; D is undetermined. The CDR3 spans 15 residues. V shed 5 bases and J shed 3 bases, with 16 bases lying between them. Per the germline V gene, CDR1 is MNHEY and CDR2 is SMNVEV (reference sequence). The CDR3 loop is CASSPAPPTDYGYTF. The CDR3 region has the DNA TGTGCCAGCAGTCCCGCCCCCCCAACGGACTATGGCTACACCTTC.

The V call is TRBV11-2, the J call TRBJ2-7, with D possibly called TRBD1 or TRBD2 (5 bases each). The germline V gene encodes CDR1 SGHAT and CDR2 FQNNGV. The CDR3 is 17 amino acids. V was clipped by 5 bases and J by 1 base, with 21 bases between them. The CDR3 loop reads CASSRVDRGRSSYEQYF. The CDR3 DNA sequence: TGTGCCAGCAGCCGTGTGGACCGGGGCCGGTCGTCCTACGAGCAGTACTTC. Together with reference TRBV11-2 and TRBJ2-7, the CDR3 gives the full variable domain: EAGVAQSPRYKIIEKRQSVAFWCNPISGHATLYWYQQILGQGPKLLIQFQNNGVVDDSQLPKDRFSAERLKGVDSTLKIQPAKLEDSAVYLCASSRVDRGRSSYEQYFGPGTRLTVT.

This clonotype was detected only a few times. This may be a read error: a much more frequent sequence differs by one nucleotide. The chain employs TRBV2 and TRBJ1-5; the match to TRBD1 covers 7 bases. CDR3 size: 13 residues. CDR1 is SNHLY, CDR2 FYNNEI, per germline. As DNA, the CDR3 is TGTGCCAGCTTTACAGGGGTTCTCGGGCCCCAGCAATTT. Protein sequence: CASFTGVLGPQQF.

The rearrangement joins TRBV19 to TRBJ2-4; TRBD1 might be the D (5 bases). The CDR3 sequence is 16 residues long. V was cut by 3 bases and J by 2 bases, with 14 bases left in between. CDR1 is LNHDA, CDR2 SQIVND, per germline (reference sequence). As DNA, the CDR3 is TGTGCCAGTAGTATTGGGCAGGGTTTGACCAAAAACATTCAGTACTTC. It encodes CASSIGQGLTKNIQYF.

This clonotype was detected a few times. The chain employs TRBV6-5 and TRBJ2-7, with 15 nucleotides matching TRBD2. Germline-derived CDR1 and CDR2 are MNHEY and SVGAGI. J was trimmed by 4 bases and V by 8 bases; bases with no gene match: 12. The CDR3 spans 17 residues. CDR3 in amino acids: CASSRGLAGGGGYEQYF. The CDR3 DNA sequence: TGTGCCAGCTCGCGGGGACTAGCGGGAGGCGGGGGGTACGAGCAGTACTTC.

Worth noting for this clonotype: At one of its ends the junction is not consistent with the germline gene, which may arise from a read error. The chain recombines TRBV7-6 with TRBJ2-2, with 8 bases aligning to TRBD2. Germline V CDR1 and CDR2: SGHVS, FNYEAQ. This CDR3 has 17 residues. CDR3 in DNA: TGTGCCAGCAGCTCCCAAGTGACTAGCGTGAACACCGGGGAGCTGTTATTT. Translated, it gives CASSSQVTSVNTGELLF.

This rearrangement joins TRBV6-5 to TRBJ2-5, with D tentatively TRBD1 or TRBD2 (6 bases each). Trimming removed 8 bases from V and 5 bases from J, with 12 bases in between. The CDR3 has 12 amino acids. Germline V gives CDR1 MNHEY, CDR2 SVGAGI. Here the CDR3 reads CASVRGRETQYF. The DNA for the CDR3 is TGTGCCAGCGTCCGGGGGCGGGAGACCCAGTACTTC.

Only a few counts were recorded for this clonotype. The V and J genes are TRBV2 and TRBJ1-2, with a weak D call TRBD1 (5 bases). The germline V and J ends were trimmed by 10 bases and 7 bases, with 19 bases remaining between them. This CDR3 has 13 residues. Per the germline V gene, CDR1 is SNHLY and CDR2 is FYNNEI. The CDR3 region is CANPSRGTLGYTF. The DNA of the CDR3 is TGTGCCAACCCTTCCCGGGGGACCCTTGGCTACACCTTC.

This clonotype was recorded a few times. V is TRBV27 and J is TRBJ2-3, with TRBD1 identical over 8 bases. CDR3 length: 13 amino acids. With V trimmed by 6 bases and J by 8 bases, 7 bases remained unmatched. From germline, CDR1 is MNHEY and CDR2 SMNVEV (reference sequence). The CDR3 region is CASRDRVTVTQYF. The CDR3, as DNA: TGTGCCAGCAGGGACAGGGTCACTGTTACGCAGTATTTT.

The chain links TRBV9 to TRBJ1-3; TRBD1 might be the D (6 bases). There are 15 residues in the CDR3. The germline CDR1 and CDR2 sequences are SGDLS and YYNGEE. Trimming shortened V by 0 bases and J by 2 bases, and 9 bases separated the two germline ends. CDR3 region: CASSVEGVPGNTIYF. CDR3 in DNA: TGTGCCAGCAGCGTAGAGGGGGTTCCTGGAAACACCATATATTTT.

This clonotype was observed at least ten times. The genes are TRBV5-1 and TRBJ2-7, with 11 bases lining up with TRBD2. The V gene's germline CDR1 is SGHRS and CDR2 YFSETQ. V was clipped by 0 bases and J by 4 bases; unmatched bases: 9. The CDR3 length is 17 residues. CDR3 nucleotide sequence: TGCGCCAGCAGCTTGGAGTCTTTAGCGGGAGGGCCGTACGAGCAGTACTTC. It codes for CASSLESLAGGPYEQYF.

The table lists this clonotype with a few counts. The chain has TRBV7-6 and TRBJ2-7; 8 positions match TRBD2. CDR3 length: 16 amino acids. The trim removed 4 bases at V and 5 bases at J, leaving 13 bases unmatched. Germline CDR1 SGHVS, CDR2 FNYEAQ. CDR3 region: CASSSTSGTRGHEQYF. CDR3 DNA: TGTGCCAGCAGCTCCACTTCCGGGACTAGGGGTCACGAGCAGTACTTC. The full variable domain, completed using reference TRBV7-6 and TRBJ2-7, is GAGVSQSPRYKVTKRGQDVALRCDPISGHVSLYWYRQALGQGPEFLTYFNYEAQQDKSGLPNDRFSAERPEGSISTLTIQRTEQRDSAMYRCASSSTSGTRGHEQYFGPGTRLTVT.

Remarks on this clonotype: Just one base apart from a much larger clone, this may be a read error. The CDR3 bases are TGTGCCAGCAGTGAACTGGGACAGGTGGTCAATGAGCAGTTCTTC. Translating gives CASSELGQVVNEQFF. The chain combines TRBV2 with TRBJ2-1, with 8 bases that match TRBD1. The V gene's germline CDR1 is SNHLY and CDR2 FYNNEI. The V segment lost 2 bases and the J segment 6 bases; nucleotides outside the gene matches: 6. The CDR3 is 15 amino acids. The whole variable domain, remainder taken from reference TRBV2 and TRBJ2-1, is EPEVTQTPSHQVTQMGQEVILRCVPISNHLYFYWYRQILGQKVEFLVSFYNNEISEKSEIFDDQFSVERPDGSNFTLKIRSTKLEDSAMYFCASSELGQVVNEQFFGPGTRLTVL.

The rearrangement uses TRBV12-5 and TRBJ2-1; TRBD2 matches 13 bases. Germline lookup yields CDR1 LGHNT and CDR2 FRNRAP. V gave up 2 bases and J gave up 6 bases; unmatched junction bases: 10. The CDR3 has 18 residues. CDR3 region: CASGLTTSGRAMGNEQFF. The CDR3 coding sequence is TGTGCTAGTGGTTTGACCACTAGCGGGAGGGCTATGGGCAATGAGCAGTTCTTC.

The V call is TRBV19, the J call TRBJ2-3, with D unclear. The CDR3 totals 15 residues. CDR1 is LNHDA and CDR2 is SQIVND in the germline V gene (reference sequence). V lost 4 bases and J 0 bases, leaving 11 bases between the germline ends. Here the CDR3 DNA reads TGTGCCAGTAGTACCCACTTCCTGAGCACAGATACGCAGTATTTT. The encoded protein is CASSTHFLSTDTQYF.

This clonotype turned up a few times. A much larger clone is a single base away; this may be a read error. In DNA, the CDR3 is TGTGCCAGCAGCTTACCCGAGTGGGGGAACGAAAAACTGCTTTTT. Protein sequence: CASSLPEWGNEKLLF. The chain carries TRBV7-9 and TRBJ1-4; D is perhaps TRBD1 (5 bases). The CDR3 extends over 15 amino acids. Germline values: CDR1 SEHNR, CDR2 FQNEAQ (reference sequence).

The gene calls are TRBV18 and TRBJ2-7; perhaps TRBD2 as D (6 bases). The V end lost 0 bases, the J end lost 3 bases, and 9 bases lay between the germline ends. Germline loops: CDR1 KGHSH, CDR2 LQKENI. The CDR3 consists of 14 residues. As DNA, the CDR3 is TGTGCCAGCTCACCACCTCAGGGAGGCTACGAGCAGTACTTC. Translated: CASSPPQGGYEQYF.